The 16 T cell receptor beta chains below all came from one sample that was sequenced in a study of T cell responses to AZD1222 COVID-19 vaccine. Clones were read by immunoSEQ multiplex PCR, and TCRdb kept only the in-frame ones, dropping some. The sample consists of tens of thousands of clones, more than 75% of them appearing once. The sample here was peripheral blood, taken on day 0 of AZD1222 vaccination. The receptors were gathered from an adult in good health.

The chain carries TRBV28 and TRBJ1-2; the match to TRBD1 covers 8 bases. This CDR3 has 14 amino acids. J was trimmed by 7 bases and V by 3 bases; bases with no gene match: 7. In germline, CDR1 is MDHEN, CDR2 SYDVKM. CDR3 DNA sequence: TGTGCCAGCAGTTTCCAGGGGGCGCTCACTGGCTACACCTTC. It translates to CASSFQGALTGYTF.

V gene TRBV18 combines with J gene TRBJ1-4; weak D call: TRBD1 (5 bases). V was shortened by 11 bases and J by 4 bases, with 14 bases between the two germline ends. The CDR3 contains 13 residues. Germline V CDR1 and CDR2: KGHSH, LQKENI. Written as DNA, the CDR3 is TGTGCCGCGAACCAGGGCTTTAATGAAAAACTGTTTTTT. Amino acid sequence: CAANQGFNEKLFF.

The V gene is TRBV28, the J gene TRBJ1-4; D is ambiguous. The CDR3 runs to 10 residues. The V and J ends lost 5 bases and 8 bases respectively, with 3 bases between them. CDR1 MDHEN and CDR2 SYDVKM come from the germline V gene. This CDR3 is CASSREKLFF. For the CDR3, the DNA is TGTGCCAGCAGTCGAGAAAAACTGTTTTTT.

This chain joins TRBV6-5 and TRBJ1-1, with D possibly being TRBD1 (5 bases). This CDR3 spans 13 amino acids. Germline values: CDR1 MNHEY, CDR2 SVGAGI. The V gene lost 6 bases and the J gene lost 5 bases, with 13 bases spanning the gap. CDR3 sequence reads: CASRSEWGTEAFF. In nucleotides, the CDR3 is TGTGCCAGCAGATCGGAGTGGGGGACTGAAGCTTTCTTT.

The chain links TRBV5-1 to TRBJ2-1; the D call may be TRBD1 or TRBD2 (6 bases each). The CDR3 is 12 amino acids. CDR1 SGHRS and CDR2 YFSETQ come from the germline V gene. Trimming removed 3 bases from V and 7 bases from J, with 8 bases in between. CDR3 region: CASSWGANEQFF. In DNA, the CDR3 is TGCGCCAGCAGCTGGGGGGCTAATGAGCAGTTCTTC.

This rearrangement joins TRBV7-8 to TRBJ1-1, with D possibly TRBD1 on 5 matching bases. The CDR3 is made up of 13 amino acids. Germline-derived CDR1 and CDR2 are SGHVS and FQNEAQ. Trimming removed 10 bases from V and 0 bases from J, with 12 bases in between. The CDR3 DNA follows: TGTGCCACCGGGGCCAGTATGAACACTGAAGCTTTCTTT. Its protein is CATGASMNTEAFF.

The CDR3 sequence: CASSPTGDTQYF. The CDR3 region has the DNA TGTGCCAGCTCCCCAACCGGAGATACGCAGTATTTT. V usage is TRBV18 and J usage is TRBJ2-3; D is undetermined. This CDR3 has 12 amino acids. V was cut by 6 bases and J by 5 bases, with 9 bases left in between. The germline CDR1 and CDR2 sequences are KGHSH and LQKENI.

CDR3 residues: CASSPPHRVHDEQYF. As DNA, the CDR3 is TGTGCCAGCTCACCACCGCACAGGGTACACGACGAGCAGTACTTC. The chain is built from TRBV18 and TRBJ2-7, with D perhaps TRBD1 (6 bases). V was cut by 0 bases and J by 5 bases, with 14 bases left in between. CDR1 is KGHSH and CDR2 is LQKENI in the germline V gene. This CDR3 region has 15 residues.

The chain recombines TRBV4-2 with TRBJ2-7; 7 nucleotides align to TRBD2. The CDR3 has 15 residues. The J segment lost 2 bases and the V segment lost 4 bases, leaving 8 bases of the junction unmatched. The germline CDR1 and CDR2 sequences are LGHNA and YNFKEQ. The chain's CDR3 is CASSPPAGTPYEQYF. In nucleotides, the CDR3 is TGTGCCAGCAGCCCTCCAGCGGGGACCCCCTACGAGCAGTACTTC.

This clone was seen more than once but under ten times. The chain employs TRBV3-1 (or the pseudogene TRBV3-2) and TRBJ2-1; 10 nucleotides align to TRBD2. There are 15 residues in the CDR3. Losses at the gene ends were 0 bases for V and 9 bases for J; bases not matched to a gene: 5. Germline V gene lookup returns CDR1 LGHDT and CDR2 YNNKEL (reference sequence). The CDR3 protein is CASSQDSAGGREQFF. The CDR3 DNA is TGTGCCAGCAGCCAAGATTCAGCGGGGGGGCGTGAGCAGTTCTTC.

The rearrangement joins TRBV6-5 to TRBJ1-1; D is unresolved. Between the trimmed V and J ends, which lost 2 bases and 1 base, there was a span of 8 bases. The V gene's germline CDR1 is MNHEY and CDR2 SVGAGI. CDR3 size: 14 residues. CDR3 DNA sequence: TGTGCCAGCAGTTACAGGGTTCGGAACACTGAAGCTTTCTTT. Its protein product is CASSYRVRNTEAFF.

V is TRBV3-1 (or the pseudogene TRBV3-2) and J is TRBJ2-7; 8 bases line up with TRBD2. The CDR3 sequence is 15 residues long. J lost 1 base, V lost 4 bases, and 6 bases had no gene match. Germline loops: CDR1 LGHDT, CDR2 YNNKEL (reference sequence). For the CDR3, the DNA is TGTGCCAGCAGCCTGAGTAGCGGGGATTCCTACGAGCAGTACTTC. This translates into CASSLSSGDSYEQYF.

The chain is built from TRBV11-1 and TRBJ2-2; tentatively, D is TRBD1 or TRBD2 (5 bases each). The CDR3 sequence is 15 residues long. Trimming removed 5 bases at V and 2 bases at J, with 12 bases between. Germline CDR1 is SGHAT and CDR2 is FQDESV (reference sequence). The CDR3 coding sequence is TGTGCCAGCAGCCCCGGGACGGTCAACACCGGGGAGCTGTTTTTT. Its translation: CASSPGTVNTGELFF.

This chain connects TRBV18 to TRBJ1-5, with 7 positions matching TRBD1. The CDR3 consists of 14 residues. Trimming took 3 bases from V and 6 from J; bases not matched to a gene: 5. Germline CDR1 KGHSH, CDR2 LQKENI. The CDR3 nucleotides are TGTGCCAGCTCACCCGACAGGGCGGGTCAGCCCCAGCATTTT. Amino acids: CASSPDRAGQPQHF.

Concerning this clone itself: The same CDR3 arises from other DNA sequences in this sample as well. The V call is TRBV4-2, the J call TRBJ2-7; TRBD1 matches 10 bases. The CDR3 covers 14 residues. CDR1 LGHNA and CDR2 YNFKEQ come from the germline V gene. The trim removed 2 bases at V and 3 bases at J, leaving 1 base unmatched. CDR3 DNA: TGTGCCAGCAGCCAACGGACAGGGGGCTACGAGCAGTACTTC. Protein sequence: CASSQRTGGYEQYF.

V gene TRBV19 combines with J gene TRBJ2-7, with D maybe TRBD1 (5 bases). V was trimmed by 1 base and J by 6 bases, leaving 7 bases between them. The CDR3 runs to 12 residues. Germline CDR1 reads LNHDA; CDR2 reads SQIVND (reference sequence). The CDR3 DNA follows: TGTGCCAGTAGTATAGTAGGGGCCGAGCAGTACTTC. Translation gives CASSIVGAEQYF. Based on the CDR3 plus reference TRBV19 and TRBJ2-7, the full variable domain is DGGITQSPKYLFRKEGQNVTLSCEQNLNHDAMYWYRQDPGQGLRLIYYSQIVNDFQKGDIAEGYSVSREKKESFPLTVTSAQKNPTAFYLCASSIVGAEQYFGPGTRLTVT.